The clone carrying this T cell receptor beta chain was detected a few times. Antigen specificity is unknown. This entry comes from a study of T-cell memory formation after mild COVID-19. About the research overall: For the most part, TCR clusters were specific to one donor. Regarding the study as a whole: Later expanders leaned toward CD4+, whereas clones contracting from day 15 to 85 were balanced CD4/CD8. Cross-reactive memory apparently joined, as some responding clones appeared in pre-infection memory.

Using constant-segment primers, 5'RACE produced TCR alpha and TCR beta cDNA libraries carrying sample barcodes and UMIs. TCRdb called the 5' RACE reads again in MiXCR, with one record for every CDR3 protein. Of about 290,000 distinct CDR3 sequences listed, about 15% are singletons. V lost 3 bases and J lost 8, with 12 bases in between. In germline, CDR1 is SGDLS, CDR2 YYNGEE. The CDR3 consists of 14 residues. This clonotype originated in a man aged 18-30 years who had mild COVID-19 (a few samples of this study predate the infection). Cell type and time point are not known. The chain joins TRBV9 to TRBJ1-6; unclear D gene. The sample consisted of PBMCs or a T cell subset sorted from them (not recorded which). CDR3 nucleotides: TGTGCCAGCAGCGAGACACCGTTCGATTCACCCCTCCACTTT. Its protein product is CASSETPFDSPLHF.